This T cell receptor (beta chain) was documented in a study of T cells after yellow fever vaccination. This clonotype was detected a few times. TCRdb reanalysed the 5' RACE reads using MiXCR and keeps one entry per CDR3 protein. Of 340,000 or so distinct CDR3 sequences in the sample, around 12% were seen once. This CDR3 region has 15 residues. Trimming removed 4 bases from V and 4 bases from J; junction bases left unmatched: 8. CDR1 is SGHDN, CDR2 FVKESK, per germline. The TCR sequence derives from a man between 18 and 35 years old who received the YFV17D yellow fever vaccine. This sample comprised CD4+ T cells sorted from PBMCs, obtained 15 days after the yellow fever booster vaccination. The genes are TRBV14 and TRBJ2-7; the match to TRBD2 covers 9 bases. This chain's CDR3 is CASSPGTSWDYEQYV. CDR3 DNA: TGTGCCAGCAGCCCGGGGACTAGCTGGGATTACGAGCAGTACGTC.